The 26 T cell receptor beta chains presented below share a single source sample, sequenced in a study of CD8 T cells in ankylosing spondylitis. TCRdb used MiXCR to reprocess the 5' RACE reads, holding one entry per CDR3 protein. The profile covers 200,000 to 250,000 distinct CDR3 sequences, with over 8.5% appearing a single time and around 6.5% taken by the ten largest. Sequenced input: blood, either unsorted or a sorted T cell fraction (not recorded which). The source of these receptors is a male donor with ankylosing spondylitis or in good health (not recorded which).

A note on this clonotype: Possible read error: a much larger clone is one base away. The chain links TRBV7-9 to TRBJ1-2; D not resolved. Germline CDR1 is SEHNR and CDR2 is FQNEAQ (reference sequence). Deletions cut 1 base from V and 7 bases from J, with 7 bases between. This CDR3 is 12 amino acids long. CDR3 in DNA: TGTGCCAGCAGCTTAGAAAGGGCTGGCTACACCTTC. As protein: CASSLERAGYTF.

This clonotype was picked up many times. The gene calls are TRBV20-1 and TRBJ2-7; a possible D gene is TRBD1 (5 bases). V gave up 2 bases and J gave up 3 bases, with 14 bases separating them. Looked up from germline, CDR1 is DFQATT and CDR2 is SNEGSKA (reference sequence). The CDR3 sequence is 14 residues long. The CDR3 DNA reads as TGCAGTGCTAGAATAGACAGAGCTAACTACGAGCAGTACTTC. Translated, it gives CSARIDRANYEQYF.

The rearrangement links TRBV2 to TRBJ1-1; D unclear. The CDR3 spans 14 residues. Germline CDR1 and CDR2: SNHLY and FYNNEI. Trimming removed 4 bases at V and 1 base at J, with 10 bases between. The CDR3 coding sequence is TGTGCCAGCAGTGTCGAGGGCAGGAACACTGAAGCTTTCTTT. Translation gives CASSVEGRNTEAFF. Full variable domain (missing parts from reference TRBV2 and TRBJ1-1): EPEVTQTPSHQVTQMGQEVILRCVPISNHLYFYWYRQILGQKVEFLVSFYNNEISEKSEIFDDQFSVERPDGSNFTLKIRSTKLEDSAMYFCASSVEGRNTEAFFGQGTRLTVV.

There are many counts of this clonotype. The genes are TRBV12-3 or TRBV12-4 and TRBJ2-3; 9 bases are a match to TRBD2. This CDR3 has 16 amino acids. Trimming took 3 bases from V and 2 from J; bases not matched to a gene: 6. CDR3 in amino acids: CASSFLGGGATDTQYF. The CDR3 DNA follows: TGTGCCAGCAGTTTTCTCGGCGGGGGGGCCACAGATACGCAGTATTTT.

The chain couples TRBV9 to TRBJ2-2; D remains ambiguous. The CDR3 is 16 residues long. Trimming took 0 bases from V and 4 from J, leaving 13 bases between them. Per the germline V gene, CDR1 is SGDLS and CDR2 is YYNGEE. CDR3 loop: CASSVVNPSGTGELFF. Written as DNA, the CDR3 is TGTGCCAGCAGCGTAGTGAATCCCTCGGGCACCGGGGAGCTGTTTTTT.

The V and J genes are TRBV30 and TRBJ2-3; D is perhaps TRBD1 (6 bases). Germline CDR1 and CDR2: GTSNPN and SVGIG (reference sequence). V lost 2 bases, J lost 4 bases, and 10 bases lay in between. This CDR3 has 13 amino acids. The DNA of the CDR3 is TGTGCCTGGAGTAAATCAGGGGCAGATACGCAGTATTTT. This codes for CAWSKSGADTQYF.

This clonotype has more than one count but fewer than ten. CDR3 DNA sequence: TGTGCCAGTAGTATAGGGCGAGACAATGAGCAGTTCTTC. It encodes CASSIGRDNEQFF. V and J are TRBV19 and TRBJ2-1; D is uncertain. This CDR3 is built from 13 residues. CDR1 and CDR2 (germline): LNHDA, SQIVND (reference sequence). Trimming took off 1 base at V and 5 bases at J, with 6 bases between the two ends.

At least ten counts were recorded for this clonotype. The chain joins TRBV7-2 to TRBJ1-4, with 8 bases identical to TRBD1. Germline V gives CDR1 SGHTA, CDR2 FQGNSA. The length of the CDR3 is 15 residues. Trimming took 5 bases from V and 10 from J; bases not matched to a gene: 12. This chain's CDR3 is CASSLGGTGGRKLFF. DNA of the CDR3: TGTGCCAGCAGCCTAGGGGGGACAGGAGGACGAAAACTGTTTTTT.

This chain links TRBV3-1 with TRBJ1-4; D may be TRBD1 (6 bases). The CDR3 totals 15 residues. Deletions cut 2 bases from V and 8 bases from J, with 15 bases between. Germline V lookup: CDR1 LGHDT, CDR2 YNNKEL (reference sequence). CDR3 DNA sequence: TGTGCCAGCAGCCAAAGGTCCGGGGGCAACGAAAAACTGTTTTTT. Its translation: CASSQRSGGNEKLFF.

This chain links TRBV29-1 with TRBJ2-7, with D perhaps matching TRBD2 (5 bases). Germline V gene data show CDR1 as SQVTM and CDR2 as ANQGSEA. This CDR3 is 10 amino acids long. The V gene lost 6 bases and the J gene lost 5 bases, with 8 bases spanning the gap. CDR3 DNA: TGCAGCGTGGAGGACCACGAGCAGTACTTC. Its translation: CSVEDHEQYF.

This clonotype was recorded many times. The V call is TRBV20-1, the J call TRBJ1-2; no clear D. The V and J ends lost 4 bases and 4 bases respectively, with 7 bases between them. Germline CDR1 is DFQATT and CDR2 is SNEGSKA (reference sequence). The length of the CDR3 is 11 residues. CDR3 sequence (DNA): TGCAGTGCTATCCACGGCTATGGCTACACCTTC. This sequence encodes CSAIHGYGYTF.

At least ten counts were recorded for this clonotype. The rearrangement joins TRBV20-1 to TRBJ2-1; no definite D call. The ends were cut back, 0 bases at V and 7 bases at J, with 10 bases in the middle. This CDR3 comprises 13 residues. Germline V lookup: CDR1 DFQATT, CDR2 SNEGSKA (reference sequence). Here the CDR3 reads CSAREVYKNEQFF. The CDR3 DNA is TGCAGTGCTAGAGAGGTCTACAAAAATGAGCAGTTCTTC.

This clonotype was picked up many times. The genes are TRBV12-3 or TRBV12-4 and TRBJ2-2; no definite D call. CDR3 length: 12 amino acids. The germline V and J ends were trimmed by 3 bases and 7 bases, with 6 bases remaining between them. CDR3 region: CASSFQFGELFF. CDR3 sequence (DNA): TGTGCCAGCAGTTTCCAGTTCGGGGAGCTGTTTTTT.

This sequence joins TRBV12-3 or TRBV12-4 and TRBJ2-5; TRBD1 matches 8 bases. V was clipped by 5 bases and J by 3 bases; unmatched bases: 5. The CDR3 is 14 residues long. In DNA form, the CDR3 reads TGTGCCAGCAGTCTCTGGACAGGGAAAGAGACCCAGTACTTC. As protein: CASSLWTGKETQYF.

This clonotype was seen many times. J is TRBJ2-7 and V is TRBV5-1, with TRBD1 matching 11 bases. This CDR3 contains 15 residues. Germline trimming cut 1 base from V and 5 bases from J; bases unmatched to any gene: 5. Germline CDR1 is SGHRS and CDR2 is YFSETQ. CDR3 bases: TGCGCCAGCAGCTTGCTAATGGACAGGGGGCACGAGCAGTACTTC. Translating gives CASSLLMDRGHEQYF.

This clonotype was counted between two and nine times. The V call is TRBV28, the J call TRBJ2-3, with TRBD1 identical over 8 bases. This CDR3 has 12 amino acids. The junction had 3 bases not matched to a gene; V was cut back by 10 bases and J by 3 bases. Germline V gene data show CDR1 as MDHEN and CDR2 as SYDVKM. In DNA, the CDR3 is TGTGCCACCGGACAGGGAACAGATACGCAGTATTTT. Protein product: CATGQGTDTQYF.

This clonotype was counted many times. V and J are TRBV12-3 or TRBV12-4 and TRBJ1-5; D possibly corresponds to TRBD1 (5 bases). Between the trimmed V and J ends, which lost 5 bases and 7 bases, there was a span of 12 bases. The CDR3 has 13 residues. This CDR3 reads CASSADGGQPQHF. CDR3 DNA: TGTGCCAGCAGTGCTGACGGGGGACAGCCCCAGCATTTT.

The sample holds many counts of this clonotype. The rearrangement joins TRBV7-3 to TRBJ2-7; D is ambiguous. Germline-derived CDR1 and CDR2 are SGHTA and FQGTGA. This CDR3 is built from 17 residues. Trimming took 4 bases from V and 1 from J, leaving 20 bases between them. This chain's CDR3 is CASSSPELHGRSYEQYF. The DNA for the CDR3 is TGTGCCAGCAGCTCGCCCGAGTTACACGGAAGATCCTACGAGCAGTACTTC. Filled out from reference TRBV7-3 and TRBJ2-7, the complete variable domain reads GAGVSQTPSNKVTEKGKYVELRCDPISGHTALYWYRQSLGQGPEFLIYFQGTGAADDSGLPNDRFFAVRPEGSVSTLKIQRTERGDSAVYLCASSSPELHGRSYEQYFGPGTRLTVT.

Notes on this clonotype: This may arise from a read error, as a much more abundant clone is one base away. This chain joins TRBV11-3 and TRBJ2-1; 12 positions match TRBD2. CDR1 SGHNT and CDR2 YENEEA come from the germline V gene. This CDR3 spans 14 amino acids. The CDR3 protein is CDSASGRASDEQFF. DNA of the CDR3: TGTGACAGCGCTAGCGGGAGGGCCTCGGATGAGCAGTTCTTC.

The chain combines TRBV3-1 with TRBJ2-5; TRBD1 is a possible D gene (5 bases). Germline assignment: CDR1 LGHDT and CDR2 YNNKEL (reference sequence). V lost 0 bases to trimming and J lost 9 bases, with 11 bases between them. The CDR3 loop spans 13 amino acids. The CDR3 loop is CASSQDRRGAQYF. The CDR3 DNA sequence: TGTGCCAGCAGCCAAGATAGAAGGGGCGCCCAGTACTTC.

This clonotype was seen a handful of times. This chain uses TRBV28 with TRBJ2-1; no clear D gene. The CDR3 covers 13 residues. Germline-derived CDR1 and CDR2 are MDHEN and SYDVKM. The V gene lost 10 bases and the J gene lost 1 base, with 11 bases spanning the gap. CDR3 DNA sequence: TGTGCCACCATTGGGTGGTCCTACAATGAGCAGTTCTTC. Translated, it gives CATIGWSYNEQFF.

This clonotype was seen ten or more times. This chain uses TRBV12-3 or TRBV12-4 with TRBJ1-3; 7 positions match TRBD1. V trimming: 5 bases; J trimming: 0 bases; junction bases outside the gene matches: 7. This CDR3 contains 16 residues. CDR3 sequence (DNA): TGTGCCAGCAGTCTACAACAGGGGATCTCTGGAAACACCATATATTTT. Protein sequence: CASSLQQGISGNTIYF.

CDR3 residues: CASSLAPATYEQYF. The CDR3 nucleotides read TGTGCCAGCAGCTTGGCCCCAGCGACCTACGAGCAGTACTTC. The rearrangement links TRBV5-6 to TRBJ2-7; D uncertain. CDR1 is SGHDT, CDR2 YYEEEE, per germline. CDR3 length: 14 amino acids. The V end lost 0 bases, the J end lost 2 bases, and 9 bases lay between the germline ends. Supplemented by reference TRBV5-6 and TRBJ2-7, the full variable domain reads DAGVTQSPTHLIKTRGQQVTLRCSPKSGHDTVSWYQQALGQGPQFIFQYYEEEERQRGNFPDRFSGHQFPNYSSELNVNALLLGDSALYLCASSLAPATYEQYFGPGTRLTVT.

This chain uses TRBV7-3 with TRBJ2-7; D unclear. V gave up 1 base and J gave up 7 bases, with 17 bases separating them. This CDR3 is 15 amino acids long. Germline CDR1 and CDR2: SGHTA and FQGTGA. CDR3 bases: TGTGCCAGCAGCTTAAATCCAGGACCCGCTAAAGAGCAGTACTTC. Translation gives CASSLNPGPAKEQYF.

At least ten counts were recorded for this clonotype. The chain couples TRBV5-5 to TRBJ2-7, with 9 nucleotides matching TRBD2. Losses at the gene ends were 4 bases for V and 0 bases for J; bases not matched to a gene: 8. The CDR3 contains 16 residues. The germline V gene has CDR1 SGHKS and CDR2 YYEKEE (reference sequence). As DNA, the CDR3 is TGTGCCAGCAGCCTCGAACTAGCGGGTCTCTCCTACGAGCAGTACTTC. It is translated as CASSLELAGLSYEQYF.

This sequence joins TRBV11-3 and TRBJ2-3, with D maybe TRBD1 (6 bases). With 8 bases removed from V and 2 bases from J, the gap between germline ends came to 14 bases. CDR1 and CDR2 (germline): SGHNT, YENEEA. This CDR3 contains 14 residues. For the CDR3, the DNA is TGTGCCAGCGGTAAGGACAGCTTCACAGATACGCAGTATTTT. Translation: CASGKDSFTDTQYF.